This T cell receptor (beta chain) is from a study of blood T cell repertoires in COVID-19. Across the study: Nucleic acid was either cDNA or gDNA, and it came from T cells, B-cell-depleted T cells, or PBMCs.

This CDR3 comprises 13 residues. The germline gives CDR1 MDHEN, CDR2 SYDVKM. V was clipped by 4 bases and J by 2 bases, with 9 bases between them. Original methodology: From reference gene primer amplification, estimates of nucleated cell counts were derived. Produced via immunoSEQ multiplex PCR; TCRdb's table is partial and in-frame only. The V and J calls and the clone size are those of that table, but D and trimming were determined from the DNA. The table has some 80,000 clones, about 89% seen once. The receptor was derived from a man aged 45-65 years with active or convalescent COVID-19. The rearrangement joins TRBV28 to TRBJ2-7, with a tentative D call TRBD2 (5 bases). Sequenced input: peripheral blood. The CDR3 here is CASSYEGPYEQYF. The CDR3 bases are TGTGCCAGCAGTTACGAGGGTCCCTACGAGCAGTACTTC.